These 18 T cell receptor beta chains were all obtained from the same sample, sequenced in a study of T-cell reconstitution after alpha-beta-depleted transplantation in children. Library preparation (for TCRbeta) was performed with unique molecular identifiers. TCRdb ran MiXCR on the PCR reads and lists one entry per CDR3 protein. In the table there are 120,000 to 150,000 distinct CDR3 sequences, 8.8% of which are singletons. Sequences were derived from PBMCs, mostly from graft donor cells, sampled 180 days after TCRalphabeta/CD19-depleted stem cell transplant. The receptors originated from a female patient aged 2 to 10 who had a stem cell transplant for congenital amegakaryocytic thrombocytopenia, so the T cells may come from the graft donor.

The chain employs TRBV5-1 and TRBJ1-6; tentatively, D is TRBD1 (5 bases). The V end lost 4 bases, the J end lost 7 bases, and 12 bases lay between the germline ends. CDR1 is SGHRS, CDR2 YFSETQ, per germline. The CDR3 extends over 14 amino acids. CDR3 in amino acids: CASSILTGNSPLHF. CDR3 sequence (DNA): TGCGCCAGCAGCATACTCACAGGCAATTCACCCCTCCACTTT.

This clonotype was observed at least ten times. This chain uses TRBV20-1 with TRBJ2-7; 8 bases align to TRBD2. V shed 0 bases and J 3 bases; nucleotides not matched to a gene: 4. The germline CDR1 and CDR2 sequences are DFQATT and SNEGSKA (reference sequence). The CDR3 consists of 14 residues. This CDR3 reads CSARDNSGNYEQYF. CDR3 coding DNA: TGCAGTGCTAGAGATAATAGCGGGAACTACGAGCAGTACTTC.

Many counts were recorded for this clonotype. This chain joins TRBV5-6 and TRBJ2-7; 12 bases map to TRBD2. Per germline, CDR1 SGHDT and CDR2 YYEEEE. CDR3 length: 18 amino acids. J gave up 1 base and V 0 bases, and 8 bases lay outside the gene matches. This CDR3 reads CASSLAPWTSGISYEQYF. For the CDR3, the DNA is TGTGCCAGCAGCTTGGCCCCCTGGACTAGCGGGATATCCTACGAGCAGTACTTC. Full variable domain (rest looked up from reference TRBV5-6 and TRBJ2-7): DAGVTQSPTHLIKTRGQQVTLRCSPKSGHDTVSWYQQALGQGPQFIFQYYEEEERQRGNFPDRFSGHQFPNYSSELNVNALLLGDSALYLCASSLAPWTSGISYEQYFGPGTRLTVT.

The rearrangement joins TRBV12-5 to TRBJ2-2, with 7 positions matching TRBD1. Germline V CDR1 and CDR2: LGHNT, FRNRAP. V lost 0 bases and J lost 4; bases outside the gene matches: 11. There are 18 residues in the CDR3. This CDR3 reads CASGLVRKAGGTTGELFF. CDR3 in DNA: TGTGCTAGTGGTTTGGTACGGAAAGCAGGGGGTACCACCGGGGAGCTGTTTTTT.

This chain's CDR3 is CASSQTGSFYGYTF. CDR3 nucleotides: TGTGCCAGCAGTCAGACAGGATCCTTCTATGGCTACACCTTC. The rearrangement joins TRBV12-3 or TRBV12-4 to TRBJ1-2; possibly TRBD1 for D (6 bases). CDR3 length: 14 amino acids. Trimming shortened V by 5 bases and J by 4 bases, and 14 bases separated the two germline ends.

This clonotype was seen only a few times. The chain carries TRBV18 and TRBJ2-5; TRBD1 might be the D (6 bases). Germline V CDR1 and CDR2: KGHSH, LQKENI. Between the trimmed V and J ends, which lost 0 bases and 6 bases, there was a span of 11 bases. CDR3 size: 14 residues. The CDR3 coding sequence is TGTGCCAGCTCACCACCAGGCAGGGACAAGACCCAGTACTTC. It encodes CASSPPGRDKTQYF.

The rearrangement joins TRBV10-1 to TRBJ2-1; 9 positions match TRBD1. Germline-derived CDR1 and CDR2 are WNHNN and SYGVQD (reference sequence). The CDR3 covers 15 residues. V shed 3 bases, J shed 9 bases, and the junction held 9 bases outside the gene matches. This CDR3 reads CASSDKGQGVVEQFF. DNA of the CDR3: TGCGCCAGCAGTGACAAGGGACAGGGTGTAGTTGAGCAGTTCTTC.

This clonotype appeared many times. This sequence joins TRBV10-1 and TRBJ2-3; 9 nucleotides align to TRBD2. Germline V CDR1 and CDR2: WNHNN, SYGVQD (reference sequence). With 0 bases clipped from V and 3 bases from J, the junction kept 4 bases outside the gene matches. This CDR3 spans 16 amino acids. The CDR3 loop reads CASSESSSGMTDTQYF. CDR3 sequence (DNA): TGCGCCAGCAGTGAGTCTTCTAGCGGGATGACAGATACGCAGTATTTT.

This clonotype was seen at least ten times. The chain uses TRBV28 and TRBJ2-5; the match to TRBD1 covers 7 bases. The CDR3 runs to 13 residues. Per the germline V gene, CDR1 is MDHEN and CDR2 is SYDVKM. J gave up 7 bases and V 8 bases, and 10 bases lay outside the gene matches. CDR3 DNA sequence: TGTGCCAGCTTCCGGACAGGTGGGAGGACCCAGTACTTC. It yields the protein CASFRTGGRTQYF.

There are many counts of this clonotype. The rearrangement joins TRBV20-1 to TRBJ2-7; TRBD2 agrees at 9 bases. After removal of 7 bases from V and 3 bases from J, the junction contained 10 bases not matched to a gene. Germline V gives CDR1 DFQATT, CDR2 SNEGSKA (reference sequence). The CDR3 has 14 residues. The CDR3: CSVSQGLALYEQYF. In DNA form, the CDR3 reads TGCAGTGTTAGCCAGGGACTAGCACTCTACGAGCAGTACTTC.

This clonotype was observed a handful of times. This chain joins TRBV6-5 and TRBJ1-2; D is uncertain. Germline CDR1 and CDR2: MNHEY and SVGAGI. The CDR3 is 14 amino acids. V lost 2 bases, J lost 2 bases, and 9 bases lay in between. The CDR3 loop is CASSYRYENYGYTF. For the CDR3, the DNA is TGTGCCAGCAGTTACCGCTATGAGAACTATGGCTACACCTTC.

Note on this clonotype: A read error may explain this, as a much larger clone is one base away. Since no conserved phenylalanine or tryptophan closes the CDR3, a read error is the likely cause. The chain employs TRBV28 and TRBJ2-1, with 10 bases identical to TRBD2. Germline V gene data show CDR1 as MDHEN and CDR2 as SYDVKM. The V and J ends lost 6 bases and 2 bases, in that order; junction bases with no gene match: 7. This CDR3 region has 16 residues. CDR3 residues: CASSPNGLAAYNEQFC. The CDR3 DNA reads TGTGCCAGCAGCCCTAACGGACTAGCGGCCTACAATGAGCAGTTCTGC.

This clonotype was detected only a few times. At one boundary the junction diverges from the germline segment, which might be a read error. The gene calls are TRBV4-3 and TRBJ2-1, with D maybe TRBD2 (6 bases). The germline V gene has CDR1 LGHNA and CDR2 YSLEER. This CDR3 has 16 residues. CDR3 protein: CASSQDSLARHNEHFF. The CDR3 bases are TGCGCCAGCAGCCAAGATTCTCTAGCGAGACACAATGAGCACTTCTTC.

This chain connects TRBV20-1 to TRBJ2-1; 7 bases match TRBD2. In germline, CDR1 is DFQATT, CDR2 SNEGSKA (reference sequence). V gave up 0 bases and J gave up 6 bases; unmatched junction bases: 8. The CDR3 is 15 amino acids. The CDR3: CSARELEREANEQFF. The CDR3 coding sequence is TGCAGTGCTAGAGAATTAGAACGGGAGGCCAATGAGCAGTTCTTC.

The table lists this clonotype with many counts. The chain has TRBV28 and TRBJ1-1; D gene ambiguous. The CDR3 length is 12 residues. CDR1 is MDHEN, CDR2 SYDVKM, per germline. The ends were cut back, 3 bases at V and 1 base at J, with 3 bases in the middle. The CDR3 loop reads CASSFRNTEAFF. The CDR3 region has the DNA TGTGCCAGCAGTTTTCGGAACACTGAAGCTTTCTTT.

This chain connects TRBV6-2 or TRBV6-3 to TRBJ1-1, with a possible D match to TRBD1 (5 bases). Germline CDR1 reads MNHEY; CDR2 reads SVGEGT. Between the trimmed V and J ends, which lost 3 bases and 2 bases, there was a span of 16 bases. This CDR3 is built from 16 residues. CDR3: CASSYSMGRPNTEAFF. DNA of the CDR3: TGTGCCAGCAGTTATAGTATGGGACGCCCCAACACTGAAGCTTTCTTT.

At least ten counts were recorded for this clonotype. The chain carries TRBV7-7 and TRBJ2-2; D gene uncertain. The CDR3 covers 15 residues. Between the trimmed V and J ends, which lost 0 bases and 0 bases, there was a span of 5 bases. Germline loops: CDR1 SSHAT, CDR2 FNYEAQ (reference sequence). The DNA of the CDR3 is TGTGCCAGCAGCTTAGCGTCGGCGAACACCGGGGAGCTGTTTTTT. It is translated as CASSLASANTGELFF.

This clonotype was seen repeatedly, ten times or more. This rearrangement joins TRBV5-6 to TRBJ2-1; D is unresolved. V gave up 0 bases and J gave up 9 bases, with 16 bases separating them. This CDR3 region has 15 residues. CDR1 and CDR2 from the germline V gene are SGHDT and YYEEEE. The CDR3, as DNA: TGTGCCAGCAGCTTGGGGGCAGGAAATACTGGTGAGCAGTTCTTC. It encodes CASSLGAGNTGEQFF.